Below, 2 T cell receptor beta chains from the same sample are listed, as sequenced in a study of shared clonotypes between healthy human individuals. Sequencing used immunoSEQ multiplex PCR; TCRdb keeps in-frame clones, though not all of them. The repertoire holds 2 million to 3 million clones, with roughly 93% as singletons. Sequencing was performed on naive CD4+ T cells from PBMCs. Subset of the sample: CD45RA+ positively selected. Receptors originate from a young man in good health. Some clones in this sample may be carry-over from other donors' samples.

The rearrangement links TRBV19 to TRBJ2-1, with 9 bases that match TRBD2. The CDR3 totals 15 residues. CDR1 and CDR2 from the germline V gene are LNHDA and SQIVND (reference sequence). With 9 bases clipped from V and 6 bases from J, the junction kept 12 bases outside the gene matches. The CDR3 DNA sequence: TGTGCCAGCCGAACTGCGGGAGGGCCACGCAATGAGCAGTTCTTC. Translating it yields CASRTAGGPRNEQFF. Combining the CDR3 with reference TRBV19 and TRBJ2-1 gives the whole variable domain DGGITQSPKYLFRKEGQNVTLSCEQNLNHDAMYWYRQDPGQGLRLIYYSQIVNDFQKGDIAEGYSVSREKKESFPLTVTSAQKNPTAFYLCASRTAGGPRNEQFFGPGTRLTVL.

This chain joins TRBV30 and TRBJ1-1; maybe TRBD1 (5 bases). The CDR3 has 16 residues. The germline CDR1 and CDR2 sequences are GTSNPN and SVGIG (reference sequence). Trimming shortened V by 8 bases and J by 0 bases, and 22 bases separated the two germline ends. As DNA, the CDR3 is TGTGCCGGGAAAGGAATTTCGTACAGGCTGAACACTGAAGCTTTCTTT. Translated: CAGKGISYRLNTEAFF.